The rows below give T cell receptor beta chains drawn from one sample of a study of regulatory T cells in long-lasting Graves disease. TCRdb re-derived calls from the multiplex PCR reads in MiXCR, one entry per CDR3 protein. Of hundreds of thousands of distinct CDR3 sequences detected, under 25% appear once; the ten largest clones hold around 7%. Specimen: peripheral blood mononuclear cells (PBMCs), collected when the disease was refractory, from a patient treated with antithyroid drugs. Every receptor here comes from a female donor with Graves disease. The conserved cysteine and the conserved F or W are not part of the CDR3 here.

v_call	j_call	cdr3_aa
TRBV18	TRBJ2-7	ASSQGSGAEQY
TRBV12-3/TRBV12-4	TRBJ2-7	ASSVAGNYEQY
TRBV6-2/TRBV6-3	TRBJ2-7	ASSYSDRAQY
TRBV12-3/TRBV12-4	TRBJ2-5	ASSSFLSRVTQY
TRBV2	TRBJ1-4	ATRDQLNEKLF
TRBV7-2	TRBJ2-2	ASRLNTGELF
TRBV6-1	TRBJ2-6	ASRTGANVLT
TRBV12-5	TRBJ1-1	ASGLVLGRGSEAF
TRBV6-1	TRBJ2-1	ASSINNEQF
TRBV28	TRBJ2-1	ASSLWDEQF
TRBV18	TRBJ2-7	ASSPLTGVSGEQY
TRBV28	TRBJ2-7	ASSLLLDPTSYEQY
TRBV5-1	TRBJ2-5	ASSLAILAGQETQY
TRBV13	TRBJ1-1	ASSLASGGRTEAF
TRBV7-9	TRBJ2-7	ASSTSGALDEQY
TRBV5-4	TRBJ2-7	ASSFQGVVYEQY
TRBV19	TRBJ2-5	ASSLRTGSETQY
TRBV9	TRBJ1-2	ASGGQGHIGGYT
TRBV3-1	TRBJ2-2	ASSQDGSGSNTGELF
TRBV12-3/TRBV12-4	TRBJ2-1	ARPLDREGNEQF
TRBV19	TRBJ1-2	ASSLLGTVHGYT
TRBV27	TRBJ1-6	ASSLGVDRFGSPLH
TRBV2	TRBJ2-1	ASREDLPQF
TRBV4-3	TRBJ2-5	ASSQDLPPGIQETQY
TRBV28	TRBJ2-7	ASSPVRQGIFSYEQY
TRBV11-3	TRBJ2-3	ASSLDRPSGSTDTQY
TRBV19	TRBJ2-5	ATAGGETQY